This T cell receptor (beta chain) was captured in a study of radiotherapy plus CTLA-4 blockade in lung cancer. General study points: TCR clones originating in tumors grew in number in blood after radiotherapy plus ipilimumab.

The CDR3 runs to 12 residues. Looked up from germline, CDR1 is LNHDA and CDR2 is SQIVND (reference sequence). V lost 10 bases and J 5 bases, leaving 12 bases between the germline ends. For this clone: The antigen is not known.

Libraries were prepared by immunoSEQ multiplex PCR; TCRdb keeps only in-frame clonotypes and omits some of them. The repertoire holds just over 60,000 clones, around three quarters seen once, with 3.5% to 4.5% in the top ten. Sequenced material: peripheral blood, taken from a patient treated with radiotherapy plus ipilimumab. This sequence originates from a human donor with non-small cell lung cancer who had a complete response to radiotherapy plus ipilimumab. V and J are TRBV19 and TRBJ2-1; either TRBD1 or TRBD2 may fit D (5 bases each). DNA for the CDR3: TGTGCCAAGGGACGGACCGACAATGAGCAGTTCTTC. Amino acid sequence: CAKGRTDNEQFF.